The rows below give T cell receptor beta chains drawn from one sample of a study of T-cell memory formation after mild COVID-19. TCRdb used MiXCR to reprocess the 5' RACE reads, holding one entry per CDR3 protein. The sample has roughly 250,000 distinct CDR3 sequences; about a sixth are singletons. Sequencing used PBMCs or a T cell subset sorted from them (not recorded which). These receptors were collected from a man aged 18 to 29 who had mild COVID-19 (a few samples of this study predate the infection). Cell type and time point are not known. Both conserved end residues are part of each CDR3. Fields, in order: CDR3 length, clone size, V gene, J gene, D gene, CDR3 DNA, CDR3 protein. A D gene is named only where the DNA matches it firmly. The listing skips clone size in some rows; elsewhere it reads once, few, many or a size class.

CDR3 length: 12
clone size: few
V gene: TRBV7-2
J gene: TRBJ1-3
D gene: TRBD1
CDR3 DNA: TGTGCCAGCAGGGACAGGGGTAACACCATATATTTT
CDR3 protein: CASRDRGNTIYF

CDR3 length: 15
clone size: few
V gene: TRBV29-1
J gene: TRBJ2-2
D gene: TRBD1
CDR3 DNA: TGCAGCGTTGTTGGGGACAGGGGGTTCAGCGGGGAGCTGTTTTTT
CDR3 protein: CSVVGDRGFSGELFF

CDR3 length: 15
clone size: NA
V gene: TRBV19
J gene: TRBJ2-3
D gene: TRBD2
CDR3 DNA: TGTGCCAGTACCAGGCTCGGGGAGGGAGCAGATACGCAGTATTTT
CDR3 protein: CASTRLGEGADTQYF

CDR3 length: 13
clone size: NA
V gene: TRBV20-1
J gene: TRBJ1-1
D gene: NA
CDR3 DNA: TGCAGTGCTAGTTTAATCATGAACACTGAAGCTTTCTTT
CDR3 protein: CSASLIMNTEAFF

CDR3 length: 17
clone size: few
V gene: TRBV7-2
J gene: TRBJ2-5
D gene: NA
CDR3 DNA: TGTGCCAGCAGCCCAGCGGCGTTTACAGGGCCAGGCGAGACCCAGTACTTC
CDR3 protein: CASSPAAFTGPGETQYF

CDR3 length: 13
clone size: NA
V gene: TRBV7-8
J gene: TRBJ1-1
D gene: NA
CDR3 DNA: TGTGCCAGCAGCCGACAAGGAACAACTGAAGCTTTCTTT
CDR3 protein: CASSRQGTTEAFF

CDR3 length: 12
clone size: few
V gene: TRBV20-1
J gene: TRBJ2-7
D gene: NA
CDR3 DNA: TGCAGTGCTAGAGGACTAGCCTACGAGCAGTACTTC
CDR3 protein: CSARGLAYEQYF

CDR3 length: 17
clone size: few
V gene: TRBV15
J gene: TRBJ1-6
D gene: TRBD1
CDR3 DNA: TGTGCCACCAGCAGAGAGACAGGGGCGATGGTTGGTAGACCCCTCCACTTT
CDR3 protein: CATSRETGAMVGRPLHF

CDR3 length: 18
clone size: NA
V gene: TRBV10-2
J gene: TRBJ2-5
D gene: TRBD2
CDR3 DNA: TGCGCCAGCAGTATCCCGGCTAGCGGGGTGGCCGGCCAAGAGACCCAGTACTTC
CDR3 protein: CASSIPASGVAGQETQYF

CDR3 length: 16
clone size: NA
V gene: TRBV6-5
J gene: TRBJ1-1
D gene: TRBD1
CDR3 DNA: TGTGCCAGCAGTTACACCCGGACAGGTTGGAACACTGAAGCTTTCTTT
CDR3 protein: CASSYTRTGWNTEAFF

CDR3 length: 15
clone size: few
V gene: TRBV29-1
J gene: TRBJ2-1
D gene: NA
CDR3 DNA: TGCAGCGCCCAGGGATATACGGGGGCCCGCAATGAGCAGTTCTTC
CDR3 protein: CSAQGYTGARNEQFF

CDR3 length: 15
clone size: few
V gene: TRBV2
J gene: TRBJ2-5
D gene: TRBD2
CDR3 DNA: TGTGCCAGCAGTACTAGCGGGGGGAAGGGAGAGACCCAGTACTTC
CDR3 protein: CASSTSGGKGETQYF

CDR3 length: 15
clone size: few
V gene: TRBV20-1
J gene: TRBJ2-2
D gene: TRBD1
CDR3 DNA: TGCAGTGCTAGGAAAGGGGGCCTGAACACCGGGGAGCTGTTTTTT
CDR3 protein: CSARKGGLNTGELFF

CDR3 length: 18
clone size: many
V gene: TRBV5-5
J gene: TRBJ2-3
D gene: TRBD1
CDR3 DNA: TGTGCCAGCAGCCACCACAGTACCCCGGGACAGGGACCAGATACGCAGTATTTT
CDR3 protein: CASSHHSTPGQGPDTQYF

CDR3 length: 15
clone size: NA
V gene: TRBV5-1
J gene: TRBJ1-2
D gene: NA
CDR3 DNA: TGCCCCAGCAGCTGGCAGCCAGCCAGAGACTATGGCTACACCTTC
CDR3 protein: CPSSWQPARDYGYTF

CDR3 length: 11
clone size: NA
V gene: TRBV4-3
J gene: TRBJ1-2
D gene: TRBD1
CDR3 DNA: TGCGCCAGCAGCCCACGACAGGGGGTAACCTTC
CDR3 protein: CASSPRQGVTF

CDR3 length: 12
clone size: many
V gene: TRBV5-1
J gene: TRBJ2-3
D gene: NA
CDR3 DNA: TGCGCCAGCAGCTCCAACACAGATACGCAGTATTTT
CDR3 protein: CASSSNTDTQYF

CDR3 length: 12
clone size: NA
V gene: TRBV12-3/TRBV12-4
J gene: TRBJ1-1
D gene: NA
CDR3 DNA: TGTGCCAGCAGCACCGCCGGGACCCGGGCTTTCTTT
CDR3 protein: CASSTAGTRAFF

CDR3 length: 14
clone size: NA
V gene: TRBV6-2/TRBV6-3
J gene: TRBJ1-5
D gene: TRBD1
CDR3 DNA: TGTGCCACTCGGCGCCGGGACAGGGATCAGCCCCAGCATTTT
CDR3 protein: CATRRRDRDQPQHF

CDR3 length: 20
clone size: NA
V gene: TRBV7-9
J gene: TRBJ1-6
D gene: TRBD1
CDR3 DNA: TGTGCCAGCAGCTTAATAGGGGGGCCAACGCGACAGGGGATCGCAGTGCCCCTCCACTTT
CDR3 protein: CASSLIGGPTRQGIAVPLHF

CDR3 length: 15
clone size: few
V gene: TRBV12-3/TRBV12-4
J gene: TRBJ2-5
D gene: NA
CDR3 DNA: TGTGCCAGCAGTTGGGAAGGACGGGCGGCAGAGACCCAGTACTTC
CDR3 protein: CASSWEGRAAETQYF

CDR3 length: 16
clone size: few
V gene: TRBV4-3
J gene: TRBJ2-2
D gene: NA
CDR3 DNA: TGCGCCAGCAGCCAAGATACACCCACGAACACCGGGGAGCTGTTTTTT
CDR3 protein: CASSQDTPTNTGELFF

CDR3 length: 16
clone size: NA
V gene: TRBV7-9
J gene: TRBJ2-1
D gene: NA
CDR3 DNA: TGTGCCAGCAGCGGCCTTACTTTAAGCTCCTACAATGAGCAGTTCTTC
CDR3 protein: CASSGLTLSSYNEQFF

CDR3 length: 13
clone size: few
V gene: TRBV12-3/TRBV12-4
J gene: TRBJ1-2
D gene: NA
CDR3 DNA: TGTGCCAGCAGTTTAGGGACCGACTATGGCTACACCTTC
CDR3 protein: CASSLGTDYGYTF

CDR3 length: 14
clone size: NA
V gene: TRBV5-1
J gene: TRBJ2-2
D gene: TRBD2
CDR3 DNA: TGCGCCAGCAGTCCAGCGGGGCACACCGGGGAGCTGTTTTTT
CDR3 protein: CASSPAGHTGELFF

CDR3 length: 15
clone size: NA
V gene: TRBV4-1
J gene: TRBJ2-5
D gene: TRBD1
CDR3 DNA: TGCGCCAGCAGCCAAGTCGAGGGGGCGCGGGAGACCCAGTACTTC
CDR3 protein: CASSQVEGARETQYF

CDR3 length: 13
clone size: few
V gene: TRBV10-3
J gene: TRBJ2-5
D gene: NA
CDR3 DNA: TGTGCCATCAGAGGCGACAGCCAAGAGACCCAGTACTTC
CDR3 protein: CAIRGDSQETQYF

CDR3 length: 15
clone size: NA
V gene: TRBV7-6
J gene: TRBJ2-3
D gene: NA
CDR3 DNA: TGTGCCAGCACCCGGTCGGGGGGCGAGGCAGATACGCAGTATTTT
CDR3 protein: CASTRSGGEADTQYF

CDR3 length: 17
clone size: few
V gene: TRBV7-2
J gene: TRBJ2-5
D gene: TRBD1
CDR3 DNA: TGTGCCAGCAGCTTAGGACAGGGGGCGAGGGGGCAAGAGACCCAGTACTTC
CDR3 protein: CASSLGQGARGQETQYF

CDR3 length: 19
clone size: many
V gene: TRBV28
J gene: TRBJ2-2
D gene: NA
CDR3 DNA: TGTGCCAGCAGTCTGAAACTGCTCAGACGGGGCTCGAACACCGGGGAGCTGTTTTTT
CDR3 protein: CASSLKLLRRGSNTGELFF

CDR3 length: 13
clone size: few
V gene: TRBV7-9
J gene: TRBJ1-5
D gene: NA
CDR3 DNA: TGTGCCAGCAGCCAGCCACCTCACCAGCCCCAGCATTTT
CDR3 protein: CASSQPPHQPQHF

CDR3 length: 15
clone size: few
V gene: TRBV3-1
J gene: TRBJ1-1
D gene: NA
CDR3 DNA: TGTGCCAGCAGCCAAGAGTCCTCCGGGAACACTGAAGCTTTCTTT
CDR3 protein: CASSQESSGNTEAFF

CDR3 length: 16
clone size: NA
V gene: TRBV7-7
J gene: TRBJ2-3
D gene: TRBD2
CDR3 DNA: TGTGCTAGCAGCCCTAGGACTAGCGAGAGCACAGATACGCAGTATTTT
CDR3 protein: CASSPRTSESTDTQYF

CDR3 length: 14
clone size: NA
V gene: TRBV12-3/TRBV12-4
J gene: TRBJ1-1
D gene: TRBD1
CDR3 DNA: TGTGCCAGCAGTCGCCGGGACAGGGCGGGAGTAGCTTTCTTT
CDR3 protein: CASSRRDRAGVAFF

CDR3 length: 16
clone size: few
V gene: TRBV6-2/TRBV6-3
J gene: TRBJ2-5
D gene: TRBD2
CDR3 DNA: TGTGCCAGCAGTGACTGGAGCGGGGGACGCCAAGAGACCCAGTACTTC
CDR3 protein: CASSDWSGGRQETQYF

CDR3 length: 16
clone size: NA
V gene: TRBV7-2
J gene: TRBJ2-1
D gene: NA
CDR3 DNA: TGTGCCAGCAGCCCCTTTGCGGGGAGCTCCTACAATGAGCAGTTCTTC
CDR3 protein: CASSPFAGSSYNEQFF

CDR3 length: 13
clone size: many
V gene: TRBV3-1
J gene: TRBJ2-7
D gene: NA
CDR3 DNA: TGTGCCAGCAGCCAAGAAGGAGGGGACGAGCAGTACTTC
CDR3 protein: CASSQEGGDEQYF

CDR3 length: 14
clone size: few
V gene: TRBV5-1
J gene: TRBJ2-1
D gene: NA
CDR3 DNA: TGCGCCAGCAGCTTGGTCCAGCGGAACAATGAGCAGTTCTTC
CDR3 protein: CASSLVQRNNEQFF

CDR3 length: 14
clone size: NA
V gene: TRBV7-7
J gene: TRBJ2-5
D gene: NA
CDR3 DNA: TGTGCCAGCAGCCCCCGGGCTGGGCATGGGACCCAGTACTTC
CDR3 protein: CASSPRAGHGTQYF

CDR3 length: 18
clone size: NA
V gene: TRBV12-5
J gene: TRBJ1-5
D gene: NA
CDR3 DNA: TGTGCTAGTGGTTTGGTACTTGGGGCAGGAGATAGCAATCAGCCCCAGCATTTT
CDR3 protein: CASGLVLGAGDSNQPQHF